The rows below give T cell receptor beta chains drawn from one sample of a study of blood T cells in healthy people across ages. TCRdb processed the 5' RACE reads anew with MiXCR; each CDR3 protein has one entry. Counted here are around 600,000 distinct CDR3 sequences, roughly 48% occurring once; the ten biggest clones make up about 26%. Sequenced input: blood. These receptors were taken from a man older than 75 in good health. Each CDR3 is given with its conserved first and last residue. D genes are given only for firm matches. Rows give clone size only sometimes, using once, few, many, or a class for an expanded clone.

V gene: TRBV29-1; clone size: -; CDR3 length: 13; J gene: TRBJ1-2; D gene: -; CDR3 DNA: TGCAGCGTTATAGGGGGACCTAACTATGGCTACACCTTC; CDR3 protein: CSVIGGPNYGYTF
V gene: TRBV10-3; clone size: -; CDR3 length: 15; J gene: TRBJ2-1; D gene: TRBD1; CDR3 DNA: TGTGCCATCAGTGTTGTCGGGACAGATAACAATGAGCAGTTCTTC; CDR3 protein: CAISVVGTDNNEQFF
V gene: TRBV20-1; clone size: -; CDR3 length: 13; J gene: TRBJ1-2; D gene: TRBD1; CDR3 DNA: TGCAGTGCAGAGGGACAGGGGAACTATGGCTACACCTTC; CDR3 protein: CSAEGQGNYGYTF
V gene: TRBV4-1; clone size: once; CDR3 length: 15; J gene: TRBJ1-3; D gene: -; CDR3 DNA: TGCGCCAGCAGCCAAGATCGGGTCAGGGGAGACACCATATATTTT; CDR3 protein: CASSQDRVRGDTIYF
V gene: TRBV7-9; clone size: once; CDR3 length: 15; J gene: TRBJ1-2; D gene: -; CDR3 DNA: TGTGCCAGCACCTATCGAGGAGACAGCGCGTATGGCTACACCTTC; CDR3 protein: CASTYRGDSAYGYTF
V gene: TRBV7-9; clone size: few; CDR3 length: 17; J gene: TRBJ2-1; D gene: -; CDR3 DNA: TGTGCCAGCAGCTTAGCAGGACAAGCGAGCTCCTACAATGAGCAGTTCTTC; CDR3 protein: CASSLAGQASSYNEQFF
V gene: TRBV7-8; clone size: -; CDR3 length: 14; J gene: TRBJ1-2; D gene: -; CDR3 DNA: TGTGCCAGCAGCTTAGCCGGTGGCACCTATGGCTACACCTTC; CDR3 protein: CASSLAGGTYGYTF
V gene: TRBV29-1; clone size: few; CDR3 length: 14; J gene: TRBJ2-7; D gene: TRBD2; CDR3 DNA: TGCAGCGTTGATAGCGGGAGAGGACCCTACGAGCAGTACTTC; CDR3 protein: CSVDSGRGPYEQYF
V gene: TRBV4-1; clone size: few; CDR3 length: 15; J gene: TRBJ1-2; D gene: -; CDR3 DNA: TGCGCCAGCAGCCAAGATTGGCAGAATGTCTATGGCTACACCTTC; CDR3 protein: CASSQDWQNVYGYTF
V gene: TRBV10-3; clone size: -; CDR3 length: 18; J gene: TRBJ2-1; D gene: TRBD2; CDR3 DNA: TGTGCCATCAGTGACTCTAGGCGGGGGGGCCTTTCGGCCAATGAGCAGTTCTTC; CDR3 protein: CAISDSRRGGLSANEQFF
V gene: TRBV11-3; clone size: -; CDR3 length: 16; J gene: TRBJ1-6; D gene: TRBD1; CDR3 DNA: TGTGCCAGCAGCACAGCAGGGGGCTCCCCGAACTCACCCCTCCACTTT; CDR3 protein: CASSTAGGSPNSPLHF
V gene: TRBV5-1; clone size: -; CDR3 length: 15; J gene: TRBJ2-1; D gene: TRBD2; CDR3 DNA: TGCGCCAGCAGCTTGGCTAGCGGGAGTTTGAATGAGCAGTTCTTC; CDR3 protein: CASSLASGSLNEQFF
V gene: TRBV7-2; clone size: -; CDR3 length: 15; J gene: TRBJ2-7; D gene: TRBD2; CDR3 DNA: TGTGCCAGCAGCTTTACTAGCGGGAGATTCCGCGAGCAGTACTTC; CDR3 protein: CASSFTSGRFREQYF
V gene: TRBV6-2/TRBV6-3; clone size: -; CDR3 length: 11; J gene: TRBJ2-5; D gene: -; CDR3 DNA: TGTGCCAGCGGCCAAAGGGAGACCCAGTACTTC; CDR3 protein: CASGQRETQYF
V gene: TRBV6-5; clone size: few; CDR3 length: 16; J gene: TRBJ2-7; D gene: -; CDR3 DNA: TGTGCCAGCAGTTACTCGAGCCCCCGTAGCTCCTACGAGCAGTACTTC; CDR3 protein: CASSYSSPRSSYEQYF
V gene: TRBV10-3; clone size: -; CDR3 length: 15; J gene: TRBJ2-1; D gene: -; CDR3 DNA: TGTGCCATCAGTGAGTCGACGACTAGCTACAATGAGCAGTTCTTC; CDR3 protein: CAISESTTSYNEQFF
V gene: TRBV24-1; clone size: -; CDR3 length: 18; J gene: TRBJ2-1; D gene: -; CDR3 DNA: TGTGCCACCAGTGATCGCACCCGAGCCCCCAGCTCCTACAATGAGCAGTTCTTC; CDR3 protein: CATSDRTRAPSSYNEQFF
V gene: TRBV28; clone size: -; CDR3 length: 14; J gene: TRBJ1-5; D gene: TRBD1; CDR3 DNA: TGTGCCAGCAGTTCAGAGGGGGCTGTTCAGCCCCAGCATTTT; CDR3 protein: CASSSEGAVQPQHF
V gene: TRBV29-1; clone size: few; CDR3 length: 13; J gene: TRBJ2-7; D gene: TRBD1; CDR3 DNA: TGCAGCGTGGCCAAAGGACAGGGGTACGAGCAGTACTTC; CDR3 protein: CSVAKGQGYEQYF
V gene: TRBV7-2; clone size: -; CDR3 length: 15; J gene: TRBJ2-1; D gene: TRBD1; CDR3 DNA: TGTGCCAGCAGCTCCCGGGACAGGAATTTAAATGAGCAGTTCTTC; CDR3 protein: CASSSRDRNLNEQFF
V gene: TRBV6-4; clone size: -; CDR3 length: 17; J gene: TRBJ2-1; D gene: -; CDR3 DNA: TGTGCCAGCAGTGGGGAGGGGGGCCCCCCGATGCGGAATGAGCAGTTCTTC; CDR3 protein: CASSGEGGPPMRNEQFF
V gene: TRBV4-3; clone size: few; CDR3 length: 19; J gene: TRBJ2-3; D gene: TRBD2; CDR3 DNA: TGCGCCAGCAGCCAGTCCACACTTGGACTAGCGGGGTCAGCAGATACGCAGTATTTT; CDR3 protein: CASSQSTLGLAGSADTQYF
V gene: TRBV6-5; clone size: -; CDR3 length: 12; J gene: TRBJ2-2; D gene: TRBD2; CDR3 DNA: TGTGCCAGCACTCGGGGGGTCGGGGAGCTGTTTTTT; CDR3 protein: CASTRGVGELFF
V gene: TRBV6-6; clone size: many; CDR3 length: 14; J gene: TRBJ2-3; D gene: TRBD2; CDR3 DNA: TGTGCCAGCAGTTGGACTAGCAGACTAGATACGCAGTATTTT; CDR3 protein: CASSWTSRLDTQYF
V gene: TRBV20-1; clone size: once; CDR3 length: 12; J gene: TRBJ2-4; D gene: -; CDR3 DNA: TGCAGTGCTAGGCCTGGGGGCTACGAGCGGTACTTC; CDR3 protein: CSARPGGYERYF